This T cell receptor (beta chain) was captured in a study of cytomegalovirus exposure and HLA in healthy donors. Amplification used 60 Vbeta primers and 13 Jbeta primers. TCRdb's copy holds only in-frame clones and misses some; the assay was immunoSEQ multiplex PCR. This table has roughly 150,000 clones, 65% to 85% appearing once. The CDR3 totals 13 residues. V was shortened by 4 bases and J by 0 bases, with 8 bases between the two germline ends. CDR1 SGHKS and CDR2 YYEKEE come from the germline V gene (reference sequence). Study-wide findings and caveats: The majority of CMV-associated TCR beta chains were reported as apparently HLA-restricted in a later analysis. In a later analysis, TCR association rates varied by HLA locus: DRB1 most, HLA-C fewest. An analysis done earlier found most TCR beta V segments productive about 90% or about 30% of the time.

As to this clone: Its target is unknown.

This clonotype originated in a male donor in good health and CMV-seronegative. J is TRBJ2-7 and V is TRBV5-5, with D perhaps matching TRBD2 (7 bases). The sample comprised PBMCs. Here the CDR3 DNA reads TGTGCCAGCAGCGGGGGGGCCTCCTACGAGCAGTACTTC. Translating it yields CASSGGASYEQYF. Based on the CDR3 plus reference TRBV5-5 and TRBJ2-7, the full variable domain is DAGVTQSPTHLIKTRGQQVTLRCSPISGHKSVSWYQQVLGQGPQFIFQYYEKEERGRGNFPDRFSARQFPNYSSELNVNALLLGDSALYLCASSGGASYEQYFGPGTRLTVT.